Below, 22 T cell receptor beta chains from the same sample are listed, as sequenced in a study of T-cell memory formation after mild COVID-19. TCRdb re-called the 5' RACE reads with MiXCR, one entry per CDR3 protein. Altogether hundreds of thousands of distinct CDR3 sequences are present, under 25% being singletons, with the ten largest covering around 23%. Input material: PBMCs or a T cell subset sorted from them (not recorded which). The receptor set was obtained from a man younger than 30 who had mild COVID-19 (a few samples of this study predate the infection). Cell type and time point are not known.

V is TRBV5-5 and J is TRBJ2-4; D not certain. Germline CDR1 is SGHKS and CDR2 is YYEKEE (reference sequence). This CDR3 spans 15 amino acids. V was shortened by 5 bases and J by 2 bases, with 14 bases between the two germline ends. The CDR3 region has the DNA TGTGCCAGCAGACCACAGACACTTTCCAAAAACATTCAGTACTTC. Its translation: CASRPQTLSKNIQYF.

This clonotype appeared a few times. The chain couples TRBV28 to TRBJ1-5; D is perhaps TRBD1 (6 bases). Germline-derived CDR1 and CDR2 are MDHEN and SYDVKM. The V gene lost 10 bases and the J gene lost 4 bases, with 20 bases spanning the gap. This CDR3 comprises 15 residues. CDR3 nucleotide sequence: TGTGCCACCAACGGAGGGGGGGGTAGGAATCAGCCCCAGCATTTT. Translated, it gives CATNGGGGRNQPQHF.

The gene calls are TRBV27 and TRBJ2-1; D may be TRBD2 (7 bases). Trimming removed 7 bases at V and 7 bases at J, with 23 bases between. Germline V lookup: CDR1 MNHEY, CDR2 SMNVEV (reference sequence). The CDR3 length is 16 residues. For the CDR3, the DNA is TGTGCCAGCACCCAAGCGTGGGGGACTACAGGGAATGAGCAGTTCTTC. It codes for CASTQAWGTTGNEQFF.

This clonotype was seen many times. The DNA of the CDR3 is TGCAGTGCTCCTTCCCTGGCCAAAAACATTCAGTACTTC. Its protein is CSAPSLAKNIQYF. J is TRBJ2-4 and V is TRBV20-1; D not certain. The CDR3 length is 13 residues. V was shortened by 5 bases and J by 1 base, with 9 bases between the two germline ends. The V gene's germline CDR1 is DFQATT and CDR2 SNEGSKA (reference sequence).

This clonotype has more than one count but fewer than ten. The V and J genes are TRBV15 and TRBJ2-1; 8 bases map to TRBD2. The germline gives CDR1 LNHNV, CDR2 YYDKDF (reference sequence). J gave up 4 bases and V 1 base, and 6 bases lay outside the gene matches. This CDR3 is 16 amino acids long. In DNA, the CDR3 is TGTGCCACCAGCAGAGCCAGCGGGAGCACGTACAATGAGCAGTTCTTC. Encoded protein: CATSRASGSTYNEQFF. Looking up the rest from reference TRBV15 and TRBJ2-1 gives the full variable domain: DAMVIQNPRYQVTQFGKPVTLSCSQTLNHNVMYWYQQKSSQAPKLLFHYYDKDFNNEADTPDNFQSRRPNTSFCFLDIRSPGLGDTAMYLCATSRASGSTYNEQFFGPGTRLTVL.

The chain combines TRBV11-2 with TRBJ1-2; no clear D. V lost 5 bases and J lost 2, with 9 bases in between. Germline V lookup: CDR1 SGHAT, CDR2 FQNNGV. This CDR3 comprises 13 residues. DNA for the CDR3: TGTGCCAGCAGCCGCGCCCCGAACTATGGCTACACCTTC. Encoded protein: CASSRAPNYGYTF.

This clonotype was counted ten times or more. V and J are TRBV19 and TRBJ2-7, with TRBD1 matching over 9 bases. In germline, CDR1 is LNHDA, CDR2 SQIVND (reference sequence). J was trimmed by 6 bases and V by 3 bases; bases with no gene match: 3. The CDR3 loop spans 13 amino acids. Here the CDR3 reads CASSMGTGREQYF. CDR3 bases: TGTGCCAGTAGTATGGGGACAGGGCGCGAGCAGTACTTC.

The chain combines TRBV7-8 with TRBJ1-5; D remains ambiguous. V lost 6 bases to trimming and J lost 0 bases, with 9 bases between them. CDR3 length equals 14 residues. Germline V lookup: CDR1 SGHVS, CDR2 FQNEAQ. CDR3 in amino acids: CASSFPPSNQPQHF. The CDR3 region has the DNA TGTGCCAGCAGTTTCCCTCCTAGCAATCAGCCCCAGCATTTT.

This clonotype was seen many times. The chain employs TRBV7-3 and TRBJ2-3; 8 nucleotides match TRBD1. The CDR3 is 15 residues long. CDR1 is SGHTA and CDR2 is FQGTGA in the germline V gene. The ends lost 5 bases at V and 0 bases at J; junction bases unmatched: 4. The CDR3 sequence is CASSPTGASTDTQYF. CDR3 in DNA: TGTGCCAGCAGCCCGACAGGGGCCAGCACAGATACGCAGTATTTT.

In this sample, this clonotype turned up a few times. The CDR3 region is CASSLAPTGQGNSPLHF. The DNA of the CDR3 is TGCGCCAGCAGCTTGGCACCAACCGGACAGGGGAACTCACCCCTCCACTTT. The chain links TRBV5-1 to TRBJ1-6; TRBD1 aligns across 9 bases. With V trimmed by 0 bases and J by 10 bases, 11 bases remained unmatched. The CDR3 contains 17 residues. CDR1 and CDR2 (germline): SGHRS, YFSETQ.

V usage is TRBV18 and J usage is TRBJ1-4; D perhaps matches TRBD1 (5 bases). Germline V gives CDR1 KGHSH, CDR2 LQKENI. V gave up 6 bases and J gave up 0 bases, with 14 bases separating them. This CDR3 region has 16 residues. The CDR3 nucleotides read TGTGCCAGCTCGTATGGGACGGCTGCAACTAATGAAAAACTGTTTTTT. It is translated as CASSYGTAATNEKLFF. The variable domain in full, completed from reference TRBV18 and TRBJ1-4, reads NAGVMQNPRHLVRRRGQEARLRCSPMKGHSHVYWYRQLPEEGLKFMVYLQKENIIDESGMPKERFSAEFPKEGPSILRIQQVVRGDSAAYFCASSYGTAATNEKLFFGSGTQLSVL.

Turning to this clonotype: A read error may explain this, as a much larger clone is one base away. The rearrangement uses TRBV15 and TRBJ2-5, with D uncertain. Germline V CDR1 and CDR2: LNHNV, YYDKDF (reference sequence). CDR3 length: 16 amino acids. Trimming cost V 0 bases and J 2 bases, with 13 bases left between them. Here the CDR3 DNA reads TGTGCCACCAGCAGAGATCCACAGTGGGCACAAGAGACCCAGTACTTC. Encoded protein: CATSRDPQWAQETQYF.

V and J are TRBV7-9 and TRBJ2-5, with D hard to call. The V and J ends lost 6 bases and 2 bases respectively, with 13 bases between them. This CDR3 region has 14 residues. Per germline, CDR1 SEHNR and CDR2 FQNEAQ (reference sequence). The CDR3 nucleotides are TGTGCCAGCAGATCCGAACAAGGACAAGAGACCCAGTACTTC. Translating gives CASRSEQGQETQYF.

This chain joins TRBV29-1 and TRBJ2-2; TRBD2 agrees at 11 bases. The germline gives CDR1 SQVTM, CDR2 ANQGSEA. Germline trimming cut 3 bases from V and 5 bases from J; bases unmatched to any gene: 11. This CDR3 comprises 17 residues. CDR3 DNA sequence: TGCAGCGTTGAGGGTACTAGCGGGGGAAGAAGGACCGGGGAGCTGTTTTTT. Protein product: CSVEGTSGGRRTGELFF.

This clonotype turned up a few times. The chain recombines TRBV20-1 with TRBJ1-2; D is possibly TRBD1 (5 bases). The CDR3 sequence is 12 residues long. Between the trimmed V and J ends, which lost 0 bases and 8 bases, there was a span of 10 bases. The germline gives CDR1 DFQATT, CDR2 SNEGSKA (reference sequence). The CDR3 DNA follows: TGCAGTGCTAGAGACCGGGGGTTCGGCTACACCTTC. It encodes CSARDRGFGYTF.

The rearrangement links TRBV6-6 to TRBJ1-3; no reliable D call. CDR3 length equals 12 residues. CDR1 is MNHNY, CDR2 SVGAGI, per germline (reference sequence). V lost 3 bases to trimming and J lost 4 bases, with 4 bases between them. For the CDR3, the DNA is TGTGCCAGCAGTTATACGGGAAACACCATATATTTT. It yields the protein CASSYTGNTIYF.

This clonotype came up a few times. Compared with germline, one end of the junction differs, possibly owing to a read error. J is TRBJ1-4 and V is TRBV4-2; no clear D gene. The CDR3 is 14 residues long. The germline gives CDR1 LGHNA, CDR2 YNFKEQ. CDR3 DNA: TGTGCCAGCAACCAAGGAGGGTATAATGAAAAACTGTTTTTT. It translates to CASNQGGYNEKLFF.

The sample holds a few counts of this clonotype. The chain employs TRBV4-3 and TRBJ2-5, with 9 bases that match TRBD2. This CDR3 is built from 17 residues. CDR1 is LGHNA, CDR2 YSLEER, per germline. V lost 1 base to trimming and J lost 1 base; unmatched junction nucleotides: 7. The CDR3 reads CASSQGLRAGGQETQYF. In DNA, the CDR3 is TGCGCCAGCAGCCAAGGCCTTAGAGCGGGGGGCCAAGAGACCCAGTACTTC.

This clonotype was recorded a few times. The chain uses TRBV5-1 and TRBJ2-3; 9 bases align to TRBD1. Germline CDR1 SGHRS, CDR2 YFSETQ. The CDR3 length is 14 residues. V lost 4 bases and J lost 6; bases outside the gene matches: 6. CDR3 DNA sequence: TGCGCCAGCAGCGCGGGACAGGGCGCGGATACGCAGTATTTT. It translates to CASSAGQGADTQYF.

The chain links TRBV6-5 to TRBJ2-3; D remains ambiguous. Germline CDR1 MNHEY, CDR2 SVGAGI. V gave up 8 bases and J gave up 3 bases, with 12 bases separating them. The CDR3 is 13 amino acids. CDR3 coding DNA: TGTGCCAGCTTTGTCATCGGAACAGATACGCAGTATTTT. It specifies CASFVIGTDTQYF.

The gene calls are TRBV6-5 and TRBJ1-2; D is perhaps TRBD1 (6 bases). The V end was cut by 5 bases, the J end by 4 bases, with 20 bases between. CDR1 is MNHEY and CDR2 is SVGAGI in the germline V gene. The CDR3 extends over 16 amino acids. The CDR3 loop is CASSRDGGGPTYGYTF. The CDR3 coding sequence is TGTGCCAGCAGTAGAGATGGAGGGGGGCCCACCTATGGCTACACCTTC.

This clonotype has only a few counts. The chain is built from TRBV29-1 and TRBJ1-6, with TRBD1 as a possible D gene (5 bases). This CDR3 region has 11 residues. Germline lookup yields CDR1 SQVTM and CDR2 ANQGSEA. Trimming cost V 4 bases and J 7 bases, with 5 bases left between them. DNA for the CDR3: TGCAGCGTTGGGGACAATTCACCCCTCCACTTT. Its translation: CSVGDNSPLHF.